The T cell receptor beta chain under discussion was sequenced for a study of beta chain features in type 1 diabetes. Every bit of the isolated RNA underwent reverse transcription, so sequencing read expressed TCRB transcripts. Some clones are missing from TCRdb's copy, which holds only in-frame ones; the method was immunoSEQ multiplex PCR. The repertoire consists of around 260,000 clones, with roughly 21% occurring once and the leading ten covering 0.028%. With regard to this clone: Antigen unknown.

Study results and limitations: Shorter TCRB CDR3s, moderately but significantly so, marked every one of the four CD4+ subsets in Type 1 diabetes patients. For type 1 diabetes patients, VDJ junctions showed fewer insertions and more deletions.

This CDR3 contains 13 residues. In germline, CDR1 is SGHAT, CDR2 FQNNGV. The V gene lost 3 bases and the J gene lost 5 bases, with 10 bases spanning the gap. The rearrangement links TRBV11-2 to TRBJ2-5; possibly TRBD1 for D (5 bases). The sequence came from a woman in her forties with type 1 diabetes. The sequencing input was naive CD4+ T cells from blood. CDR3 nucleotide sequence: TGTGCCAGCAGCTTCCCGCAGGGCGAGACCCAGTACTTC. This translates into CASSFPQGETQYF.